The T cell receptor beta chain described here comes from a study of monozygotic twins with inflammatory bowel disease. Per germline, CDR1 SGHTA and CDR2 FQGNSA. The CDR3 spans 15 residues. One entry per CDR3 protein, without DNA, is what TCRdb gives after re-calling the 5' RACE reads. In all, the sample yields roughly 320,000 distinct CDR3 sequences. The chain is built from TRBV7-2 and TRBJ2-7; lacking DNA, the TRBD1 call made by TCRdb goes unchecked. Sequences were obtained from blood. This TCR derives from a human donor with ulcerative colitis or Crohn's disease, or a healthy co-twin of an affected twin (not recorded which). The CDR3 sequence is CASRNPGQGIYEQYF. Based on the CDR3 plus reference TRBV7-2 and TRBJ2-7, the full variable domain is GAGVSQSPSNKVTEKGKDVELRCDPISGHTALYWYRQSLGQGLEFLIYFQGNSAPDKSGLPSDRFSAERTGGSVSTLTIQRTQQEDSAVYLCASRNPGQGIYEQYFGPGTRLTVT.